This TCR beta chain was captured in a study of blood T cell repertoires in COVID-19. Study-level information: From T cells, B-cell-depleted T cells, or PBMCs came the material, which was cDNA or gDNA.

Only in-frame clones appear in the TCRdb table, and some are missing; sequencing was by immunoSEQ multiplex PCR. Here the sample spans about 200,000 clones, around 84% being singletons. V lost 3 bases, J lost 6 bases, and 5 bases stayed unmatched. The CDR3 is 14 residues long. Per germline, CDR1 GTSNPN and CDR2 SVGIG (reference sequence). Sequencing was done on a sample of peripheral blood. The TCR was taken from a human donor in a cohort sampled during active COVID-19. The chain employs TRBV30 and TRBJ1-6; TRBD1 matches at 7 bases. Here the CDR3 reads CAWRGTAANSPLHF. CDR3 coding DNA: TGTGCCTGGAGAGGGACAGCGGCTAATTCACCCCTCCACTTT.